A single sample gave rise to the 32 T cell receptor beta chains below, sequenced in a study of identical twins. Via MiXCR, TCRdb re-called the 5' RACE reads, giving one row per CDR3 protein. The repertoire holds 500,000 to 550,000 distinct CDR3 sequences, around 24% seen once, with more than 0.4% in the top ten. The same data also went into a second study, on yellow fever vaccine responses in identical twins.

The sequencing sample was made of CD4+ T cells sorted from blood. These TCRs come from a woman aged 18-29 years in good health.

DNA for the CDR3: TGTGCCATCAGGGGGACCTCTAACTATGGCTACACCTTC. Its translation: CAIRGTSNYGYTF. This chain joins TRBV10-3 and TRBJ1-2, with a possible D match to TRBD1 (5 bases). V lost 6 bases and J lost 0, with 8 bases in between. The CDR3 is made up of 13 amino acids. Germline V gives CDR1 ENHRY, CDR2 SYGVKD.

This clonotype was picked up a small number of times. This chain connects TRBV7-9 to TRBJ2-3, with D possibly called TRBD1 or TRBD2 (5 bases each). V dropped 4 bases and J dropped 3 bases, with 17 bases sitting between them. This CDR3 region has 16 residues. CDR1 and CDR2 from the germline V gene are SEHNR and FQNEAQ (reference sequence). The CDR3 here is CASSSLFGGATDTQYF. The CDR3 DNA reads as TGTGCCAGCAGCTCCCTATTTGGGGGAGCGACAGATACGCAGTATTTT.

The V and J genes are TRBV4-1 and TRBJ2-1; TRBD2 matches at 9 bases. The germline V gene encodes CDR1 MGHRA and CDR2 YSYEKL. The CDR3 loop spans 18 amino acids. Trimming at V came to 3 bases and at J to 1 base, leaving 10 bases not matched to a gene. For the CDR3, the DNA is TGCGCCAGCAGCCATAAGGCGGGGGGGCTGGAGTCCTACAATGAGCAGTTCTTC. It specifies CASSHKAGGLESYNEQFF.

In DNA, the CDR3 is TGTGCCAGCAGTCCCGGACTAGCCTCTCTCAATGAGCAGTTCTTC. Its translation: CASSPGLASLNEQFF. The rearrangement joins TRBV6-1 to TRBJ2-1; 8 nucleotides match TRBD2. V was clipped by 5 bases and J by 6 bases; unmatched bases: 9. The CDR3 length is 15 residues. Germline CDR1 and CDR2: MNHNS and SASEGT.

In its sample, this clonotype was seen a few times. The chain uses TRBV20-1 and TRBJ2-1; 10 bases align to TRBD2. V dropped 6 bases and J dropped 0; count of bases not matched to a gene: 8. The CDR3 extends over 16 amino acids. Germline assignment: CDR1 DFQATT and CDR2 SNEGSKA (reference sequence). CDR3 loop: CSAGVAGGPSYNEQFF. CDR3 nucleotides: TGCAGTGCCGGGGTAGCGGGGGGCCCCTCCTACAATGAGCAGTTCTTC.

This clonotype was detected only a few times. CDR3 region: CASSSNLKASYNSPLHF. Here the CDR3 DNA reads TGTGCCAGCAGCTCGAACCTGAAAGCATCCTATAATTCACCCCTCCACTTT. The chain carries TRBV7-2 and TRBJ1-6; no clear D gene. V dropped 4 bases and J dropped 1 base, with 14 bases sitting between them. The CDR3 has 17 residues. Germline V CDR1 and CDR2: SGHTA, FQGNSA.

The V gene is TRBV11-2, the J gene TRBJ2-2; D unclear. Germline CDR1 SGHAT, CDR2 FQNNGV. V was clipped by 0 bases and J by 3 bases, with 11 bases between them. This CDR3 region has 16 residues. CDR3 in amino acids: CASSLERASYTGELFF. DNA of the CDR3: TGTGCCAGCAGCTTAGAAAGGGCCAGTTACACCGGGGAGCTGTTTTTT.

This clonotype was seen a handful of times. This chain joins TRBV5-1 and TRBJ2-3; perhaps TRBD2 as D (5 bases). The CDR3 extends over 15 amino acids. V was shortened by 2 bases and J by 0 bases, with 10 bases between the two germline ends. Per the germline V gene, CDR1 is SGHRS and CDR2 is YFSETQ. As DNA, the CDR3 is TGCGCCAGCAGCTTAACAGCGGCTAGCACAGATACGCAGTATTTT. This sequence encodes CASSLTAASTDTQYF.

In its sample, this clonotype was seen a few times. The chain carries TRBV28 and TRBJ2-1; 11 bases agree with TRBD2. This CDR3 has 17 residues. With V trimmed by 4 bases and J by 9 bases, 14 bases remained unmatched. Germline V gene lookup returns CDR1 MDHEN and CDR2 SYDVKM. The CDR3 protein is CASSSTRLAGPSGEQFF. CDR3 in DNA: TGTGCCAGCAGTTCAACTAGACTAGCGGGACCCTCCGGTGAGCAGTTCTTC.

V gene TRBV20-1 combines with J gene TRBJ2-5; either TRBD1 or TRBD2 may supply D (5 bases each). The CDR3 sequence is 14 residues long. V dropped 5 bases and J dropped 5 bases, with 18 bases sitting between them. Germline CDR1 DFQATT, CDR2 SNEGSKA (reference sequence). CDR3 residues: CSAGDDFVSETQYF. The CDR3, as DNA: TGCAGTGCTGGGGACGACTTCGTGTCGGAGACCCAGTACTTC.

The chain employs TRBV24-1 and TRBJ2-1; D not certain. The CDR3 totals 17 residues. Trimming stripped 3 bases from V and 0 bases from J, with 14 bases between. The germline V gene has CDR1 KGHDR and CDR2 SFDVKD. The CDR3 reads CATSDPAPSHSYNEQFF. In nucleotides, the CDR3 is TGTGCCACCAGTGATCCGGCCCCCTCACACTCCTACAATGAGCAGTTCTTC.

This clonotype occurred a few times. J is TRBJ2-5 and V is TRBV9; TRBD1 or TRBD2 may be the D gene (5 bases each). CDR3 size: 15 residues. Germline V CDR1 and CDR2: SGDLS, YYNGEE. Trimming took 0 bases from V and 2 from J, leaving 11 bases between them. CDR3 coding DNA: TGTGCCAGCAGCGTAGGGGGACCGAAGCAAGAGACCCAGTACTTC. Translated: CASSVGGPKQETQYF.

This clonotype was seen a handful of times. The chain has TRBV4-1 and TRBJ2-3; perhaps TRBD1 as D (6 bases). CDR3 size: 16 residues. With 4 bases removed from V and 2 bases from J, the gap between germline ends came to 16 bases. CDR1 is MGHRA and CDR2 is YSYEKL in the germline V gene. The CDR3 sequence: CASSRQGHRVTDTQYF. CDR3 coding DNA: TGCGCCAGCAGCCGCCAGGGTCACAGGGTCACAGATACGCAGTATTTT.

This clonotype occurred a few times. The chain recombines TRBV20-1 with TRBJ2-3; D is uncertain. Germline loops: CDR1 DFQATT, CDR2 SNEGSKA (reference sequence). V was clipped by 3 bases and J by 3 bases, with 16 bases between them. The CDR3 runs 15 residues. The CDR3 DNA reads as TGCAGTGCTAGCCCCGGCTCCCTGGGAACAGATACGCAGTATTTT. Amino acids: CSASPGSLGTDTQYF.

The J gene is TRBJ2-7, the V gene TRBV14; 7 nucleotides line up with TRBD2. Germline values: CDR1 SGHDN, CDR2 FVKESK. J lost 2 bases, V lost 1 base, and 8 bases had no gene match. CDR3 length: 16 residues. The DNA of the CDR3 is TGTGCCAGCAGCCAAGGGGGAGCGGGGCGGACCTACGAGCAGTACTTC. It yields the protein CASSQGGAGRTYEQYF.

The genes are TRBV29-1 and TRBJ2-1, with 11 bases identical to TRBD2. The CDR3 totals 15 residues. Per the germline V gene, CDR1 is SQVTM and CDR2 is ANQGSEA. Losses at the gene ends were 3 bases for V and 6 bases for J; bases not matched to a gene: 7. The CDR3: CSVEVGLAGGNEQFF. The CDR3 DNA is TGCAGCGTTGAGGTCGGTCTAGCGGGAGGCAATGAGCAGTTCTTC.

This clonotype turned up a few times. This chain links TRBV24-1 with TRBJ1-5; TRBD1 is a possible D gene (6 bases). Trimming took off 4 bases at V and 1 base at J, with 16 bases between the two ends. CDR1 is KGHDR and CDR2 is SFDVKD in the germline V gene. The CDR3 has 17 amino acids. The CDR3 loop reads CATSDRFRGRSNQPQHF. In DNA form, the CDR3 reads TGTGCCACCAGTGACCGCTTCAGGGGCAGGAGCAATCAGCCCCAGCATTTT.

The V and J genes are TRBV20-1 and TRBJ2-3; maybe TRBD2 (5 bases). Trimming took off 3 bases at V and 4 bases at J, with 17 bases between the two ends. CDR3 length: 15 amino acids. Looked up from germline, CDR1 is DFQATT and CDR2 is SNEGSKA (reference sequence). The DNA of the CDR3 is TGCAGTGCTAGGGACCTGGGGAGCCGGGCAGATACGCAGTATTTT. Its protein is CSARDLGSRADTQYF.

The rearrangement joins TRBV10-2 to TRBJ2-3, with D possibly TRBD1 on 6 matching bases. Germline CDR1 and CDR2: WSHSY and SAAADI. CDR3 length: 17 amino acids. V lost 0 bases, J lost 2 bases, and 15 bases lay in between. As DNA, the CDR3 is TGCGCCAGCAGTGAGTCCCGTACAGGGTTGGTCACAGATACGCAGTATTTT. This encodes CASSESRTGLVTDTQYF.

J is TRBJ2-1 and V is TRBV12-3 or TRBV12-4; 9 bases are a match to TRBD1. V lost 5 bases, J lost 0 bases, and 5 bases stayed unmatched. CDR3 length: 16 amino acids. CDR3 DNA: TGTGCCAGCAGTCCGGGGACAGGGAGCTCCTACAATGAGCAGTTCTTC. This translates into CASSPGTGSSYNEQFF.

V usage is TRBV6-5 and J usage is TRBJ2-3; 7 positions agree with TRBD1. The V gene end was trimmed by 0 bases and the J gene end by 8 bases; junction bases not matched to a gene: 14. Germline V gene lookup returns CDR1 MNHEY and CDR2 SVGAGI. This CDR3 has 17 amino acids. Here the CDR3 reads CASSYSKGGLEAVTQYF. In DNA form, the CDR3 reads TGTGCCAGCAGTTACTCGAAAGGGGGCCTAGAGGCGGTTACGCAGTATTTT.

There are a few counts of this clonotype. This chain links TRBV18 with TRBJ2-5, with TRBD2 as a possible D gene (6 bases). V dropped 5 bases and J dropped 4 bases, with 23 bases sitting between them. The CDR3 length is 17 residues. Germline lookup yields CDR1 KGHSH and CDR2 LQKENI. The CDR3 reads CASSSGTSFRLRETQYF. The CDR3 region has the DNA TGTGCCAGCTCATCTGGAACTAGCTTTAGGCTTCGAGAGACCCAGTACTTC.

The genes are TRBV15 and TRBJ2-2; D call uncertain. This CDR3 contains 14 residues. V was trimmed by 4 bases and J by 2 bases, leaving 8 bases between them. The germline V gene encodes CDR1 LNHNV and CDR2 YYDKDF (reference sequence). The CDR3 DNA reads TGTGCCACCAGCACTACAGCTAACACCGGGGAGCTGTTTTTT. Protein: CATSTTANTGELFF.

The rearrangement links TRBV6-2 or TRBV6-3 to TRBJ2-1; TRBD2 aligns across 13 bases. The germline CDR1 and CDR2 sequences are MNHEY and SVGEGT. The length of the CDR3 is 17 residues. V lost 6 bases and J lost 4; bases outside the gene matches: 9. The CDR3: CASRQAGTSGNYNEQFF. CDR3 bases: TGTGCCAGCAGACAGGCAGGGACTAGCGGGAATTACAATGAGCAGTTCTTC.

The gene calls are TRBV20-1 and TRBJ2-7, with 9 bases that match TRBD2. V gave up 4 bases and J gave up 1 base; unmatched junction bases: 11. The germline CDR1 and CDR2 sequences are DFQATT and SNEGSKA (reference sequence). There are 16 residues in the CDR3. Here the CDR3 reads CSATPGHSGGSYEQYV. Here the CDR3 DNA reads TGCAGTGCTACCCCCGGGCATAGCGGGGGTTCCTACGAGCAGTACGTC.

This clonotype was counted only a few times. This sequence joins TRBV12-5 and TRBJ1-1, with a weak D call TRBD1 (5 bases). V lost 5 bases and J 2 bases, leaving 18 bases between the germline ends. There are 16 residues in the CDR3. CDR1 and CDR2 (germline): LGHNT, FRNRAP. The CDR3 loop is CASGAGTPYPNTEAFF. CDR3 bases: TGTGCTAGTGGTGCTGGGACCCCCTACCCCAACACTGAAGCTTTCTTT.

The chain recombines TRBV11-3 with TRBJ1-5; 9 nucleotides match TRBD1. Germline CDR1 is SGHNT and CDR2 is YENEEA. Trimming at V came to 3 bases and at J to 5 bases, leaving 11 bases not matched to a gene. The CDR3 is made up of 17 amino acids. For the CDR3, the DNA is TGTGCCAGCAGCTTTAGGGTGTGGGGACAGGGTCATCAGCCCCAGCATTTT. Translation: CASSFRVWGQGHQPQHF. The full variable domain, completed using reference TRBV11-3 and TRBJ1-5, is EAGVVQSPRYKIIEKKQPVAFWCNPISGHNTLYWYLQNLGQGPELLIRYENEEAVDDSQLPKDRFSAERLKGVDSTLKIQPAELGDSAVYLCASSFRVWGQGHQPQHFGDGTRLSIL.

The chain uses TRBV27 and TRBJ2-7; TRBD1 agrees at 9 bases. The J segment lost 2 bases and the V segment lost 6 bases, leaving 5 bases of the junction unmatched. The CDR3 length is 14 residues. Germline V gene sequence: CDR1 MNHEY, CDR2 SMNVEV (reference sequence). In DNA, the CDR3 is TGTGCCAGCAGATCGGACAGGGGAGCCTACGAGCAGTACGTC. This translates into CASRSDRGAYEQYV.

This clonotype was detected a few times. This chain's CDR3 is CSVETPRTSAYYEQYF. DNA of the CDR3: TGCAGCGTTGAAACCCCCCGGACTAGCGCCTACTACGAGCAGTACTTC. This chain links TRBV29-1 with TRBJ2-7; 9 nucleotides match TRBD2. V lost 2 bases to trimming and J lost 3 bases; unmatched junction nucleotides: 11. This CDR3 region has 16 residues. From germline, CDR1 is SQVTM and CDR2 ANQGSEA.

The chain joins TRBV2 to TRBJ2-1, with D maybe TRBD1 (5 bases). Trimming took 2 bases from V and 9 from J, leaving 11 bases between them. The CDR3 loop spans 13 amino acids. Per germline, CDR1 SNHLY and CDR2 FYNNEI. The CDR3 DNA follows: TGTGCCAGCAGTGAACCCGCCAGGGCTGAGCAGTTCTTC. Translating it yields CASSEPARAEQFF.

V is TRBV7-8 and J is TRBJ2-1; D gene uncertain. CDR1 is SGHVS, CDR2 FQNEAQ, per germline. V lost 4 bases and J 0 bases, leaving 13 bases between the germline ends. This CDR3 is built from 16 residues. As DNA, the CDR3 is TGTGCCAGCAGCTCACGGTTCCCGAGCTCCTACAATGAGCAGTTCTTC. As protein: CASSSRFPSSYNEQFF.

Ten or more counts support this clonotype. Mismatch with germline at one junction end may stem from a read error. V gene TRBV12-3 or TRBV12-4 combines with J gene TRBJ1-1; TRBD1 is a possible D gene (5 bases). CDR3 length: 13 amino acids. DNA for the CDR3: TGCGCCAGCAGCTTGGGGGTGAACACTGAAGCTTTCTTT. Translated, it gives CASSLGVNTEAFF.